In its sample, the clone carrying this T cell receptor beta chain was seen a few times. The antigen remains undetermined. V dropped 0 bases and J dropped 0 bases, with 14 bases sitting between them. This CDR3 spans 16 amino acids. CDR1 is DFQATT, CDR2 SNEGSKA, per germline (reference sequence). This entry belongs to a study of CD8 T cells in ankylosing spondylitis. Findings of the study overall: Made up of about eight highly homologous variants, a TCR beta motif appeared characteristic of ankylosing spondylitis blood. Significant enrichment of disease-linked clones was reportedly seen in matched ankylosing spondylitis synovial fluid.

TCRdb redid the calling of the 5' RACE reads with MiXCR, one entry per CDR3 protein. The profile covers about 440,000 distinct CDR3 sequences, with roughly 18% appearing a single time and 0.85% to 1.3% taken by the ten largest. The specimen sequenced was blood, either unsorted or a sorted T cell fraction (not recorded which). This clonotype was sampled from a male donor with ankylosing spondylitis. J is TRBJ1-1 and V is TRBV20-1, with D perhaps TRBD1 (6 bases). The CDR3 coding sequence is TGCAGTGCTAGAGATGGGGGGCGTCGAATGAACACTGAAGCTTTCTTT. Amino acid sequence: CSARDGGRRMNTEAFF.